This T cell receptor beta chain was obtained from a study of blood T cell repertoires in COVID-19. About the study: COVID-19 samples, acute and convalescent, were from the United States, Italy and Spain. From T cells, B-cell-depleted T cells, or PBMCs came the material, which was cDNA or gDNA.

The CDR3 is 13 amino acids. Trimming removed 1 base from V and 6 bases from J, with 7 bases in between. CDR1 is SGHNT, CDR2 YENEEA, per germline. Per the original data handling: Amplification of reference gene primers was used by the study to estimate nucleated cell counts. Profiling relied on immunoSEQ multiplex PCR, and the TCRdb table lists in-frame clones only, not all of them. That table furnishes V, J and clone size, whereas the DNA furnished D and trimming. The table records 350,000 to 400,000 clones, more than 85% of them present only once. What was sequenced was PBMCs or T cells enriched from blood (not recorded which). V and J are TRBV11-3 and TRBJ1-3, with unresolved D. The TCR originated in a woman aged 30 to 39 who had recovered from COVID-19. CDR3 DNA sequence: TGTGCCAGCAGCTTAGGGCACCCAAACACCATATATTTT. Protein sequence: CASSLGHPNTIYF.